These 19 T cell receptor beta chains share one sample of origin, sequenced in a study of T-cell reconstitution after alpha-beta-depleted transplantation in children. Unique molecular identifiers tagged the TCRbeta library. TCRdb passed the PCR reads through MiXCR, listing each CDR3 protein once. The table lists 580,000 or so distinct CDR3 sequences, around 23% of them singletons. This sample comprised PBMCs, mostly from graft donor cells, obtained 360 days after TCRalphabeta/CD19-depleted stem cell transplant. Source of these receptors: a boy under two years old who had a stem cell transplant for acute myeloid leukemia, so the T cells may come from the graft donor.

V and J are TRBV27 and TRBJ2-3; D uncertain. The V and J ends lost 3 bases and 10 bases respectively, with 14 bases between them. The CDR3 sequence is 13 residues long. Germline V gives CDR1 MNHEY, CDR2 SMNVEV (reference sequence). CDR3 loop: CASSFSDLASQYF. CDR3 bases: TGTGCCAGCAGTTTCTCTGACTTGGCTTCGCAGTATTTT.

This clonotype was seen at least ten times. The rearrangement joins TRBV12-3 or TRBV12-4 to TRBJ2-1, with D tentatively TRBD2 (6 bases). CDR3 length: 15 amino acids. Trimming pared 2 bases from V and 9 bases from J, leaving 17 bases between. The CDR3 spells CASSLRARTKAEQFF. Written as DNA, the CDR3 is TGTGCCAGCAGTTTAAGGGCCCGGACTAAGGCTGAGCAGTTCTTC.

The chain carries TRBV7-2 and TRBJ2-3; 7 positions agree with TRBD1. Trimming cost V 0 bases and J 1 base; bases outside gene matches: 1. Germline V gene lookup returns CDR1 SGHTA and CDR2 FQGNSA. The CDR3 extends over 15 amino acids. CDR3 bases: TGTGCCAGCAGCTTAGCGGGACAGCGCACAGATACGCAGTATTTT. Its translation is CASSLAGQRTDTQYF.

The rearrangement uses TRBV6-6 and TRBJ2-7; the D is unclear. From germline, CDR1 is MNHNY and CDR2 SVGAGI (reference sequence). V lost 4 bases to trimming and J lost 4 bases, with 11 bases between them. The CDR3 is 13 amino acids. The CDR3 region has the DNA TGTGCCAGCAGTTCTTTGGGCCGGTACGAGCAGTACTTC. Translation: CASSSLGRYEQYF.

As DNA, the CDR3 is TGTGCCAGCAGTTTCAATCCCTATGGCTACACCTTC. It translates to CASSFNPYGYTF. The chain employs TRBV12-3 or TRBV12-4 and TRBJ1-2; no definite D call. V shed 3 bases and J shed 4 bases, with 6 bases lying between them. The CDR3 is made up of 12 amino acids.

The chain uses TRBV7-9 and TRBJ1-1, with TRBD1 matching over 7 bases. The CDR3 loop spans 17 amino acids. Germline V gene sequence: CDR1 SEHNR, CDR2 FQNEAQ (reference sequence). The trim removed 4 bases at V and 2 bases at J, leaving 13 bases unmatched. This chain's CDR3 is CASSYIVQGTSNTEAFF. In nucleotides, the CDR3 is TGTGCCAGCAGCTACATCGTACAGGGGACTTCTAACACTGAAGCTTTCTTT.

The sample holds many counts of this clonotype. CDR3 sequence reads: CASSLGWGSSYNEQFF. CDR3 coding DNA: TGTGCCAGCAGCTTAGGGTGGGGGAGCTCCTACAATGAGCAGTTCTTC. The V and J genes are TRBV7-9 and TRBJ2-1; D assignment may be TRBD1 or TRBD2 (5 bases each). Per the germline V gene, CDR1 is SEHNR and CDR2 is FQNEAQ (reference sequence). The CDR3 runs to 16 residues. Trimming took off 1 base at V and 0 bases at J, with 10 bases between the two ends. Based on the CDR3 plus reference TRBV7-9 and TRBJ2-1, the full variable domain is DTGVSQNPRHKITKRGQNVTFRCDPISEHNRLYWYRQTLGQGPEFLTYFQNEAQLEKSRLLSDRFSAERPKGSFSTLEIQRTEQGDSAMYLCASSLGWGSSYNEQFFGPGTRLTVL.

This rearrangement joins TRBV4-1 to TRBJ2-2; D may be TRBD1 (6 bases). Trimming stripped 0 bases from V and 4 bases from J, with 6 bases between. The CDR3 has 14 residues. From germline, CDR1 is MGHRA and CDR2 YSYEKL. CDR3 coding DNA: TGCGCCAGCAGCCAAGAGGACAGCACCGGGGAGCTGTTTTTT. Amino acids: CASSQEDSTGELFF.

V is TRBV12-3 or TRBV12-4 and J is TRBJ2-1, with 8 bases matching TRBD2. V gave up 3 bases and J gave up 6 bases; unmatched junction bases: 4. This CDR3 has 14 amino acids. In DNA, the CDR3 is TGTGCCAGCAGTTTGGCTAGCGGGCCCAATGAGCAGTTCTTC. Its translation: CASSLASGPNEQFF.

This clonotype was seen many times. This chain uses TRBV20-1 with TRBJ2-5, with a possible D match to TRBD2 (6 bases). The CDR3 runs 13 residues. V was pared by 5 bases and J by 1 base, with 11 bases between. Germline V gene lookup returns CDR1 DFQATT and CDR2 SNEGSKA (reference sequence). The CDR3 bases are TGCAGTGCTGCGGGACGAGGCCAAGAGACCCAGTACTTC. Translating it yields CSAAGRGQETQYF.

V and J are TRBV28 and TRBJ1-3; 8 bases are a match to TRBD1. With 5 bases clipped from V and 10 bases from J, the junction kept 10 bases outside the gene matches. Germline values: CDR1 MDHEN, CDR2 SYDVKM. There are 14 residues in the CDR3. CDR3 loop: CASSRSGTGRTIYF. The DNA for the CDR3 is TGTGCCAGCAGTAGGTCGGGGACAGGCAGGACCATATATTTT. The variable domain in full, completed from reference TRBV28 and TRBJ1-3, reads DVKVTQSSRYLVKRTGEKVFLECVQDMDHENMFWYRQDPGLGLRLIYFSYDVKMKEKGDIPEGYSVSREKKERFSLILESASTNQTSMYLCASSRSGTGRTIYFGEGSWLTVV.

This chain links TRBV7-2 with TRBJ2-2; D gene unclear. The length of the CDR3 is 14 residues. Germline V gives CDR1 SGHTA, CDR2 FQGNSA. V was trimmed by 5 bases and J by 6 bases, leaving 13 bases between them. The CDR3: CASSSHFAAGELFF. The CDR3 DNA reads as TGTGCCAGCAGCAGTCACTTCGCTGCCGGGGAGCTGTTTTTT. The full variable domain, rest sourced from reference TRBV7-2 and TRBJ2-2, is GAGVSQSPSNKVTEKGKDVELRCDPISGHTALYWYRQSLGQGLEFLIYFQGNSAPDKSGLPSDRFSAERTGGSVSTLTIQRTQQEDSAVYLCASSSHFAAGELFFGEGSRLTVL.

The V call is TRBV14, the J call TRBJ1-2; D remains unclear. The CDR3 runs 13 residues. The germline V gene encodes CDR1 SGHDN and CDR2 FVKESK. V was cut by 1 base and J by 2 bases, with 5 bases left in between. The CDR3 region has the DNA TGTGCCAGCAGCCAAGTGGAGAACTATGGCTACACCTTC. Its protein is CASSQVENYGYTF.

This clonotype came up many times. The chain links TRBV12-3 or TRBV12-4 to TRBJ2-1; 8 bases match TRBD2. CDR3 length: 15 amino acids. J lost 0 bases, V lost 7 bases, and 5 bases had no gene match. The CDR3 bases are TGTGCCAGCATCCACGGGGGGGTCTCCTACAATGAGCAGTTCTTC. Protein product: CASIHGGVSYNEQFF.

This chain joins TRBV28 and TRBJ1-3; D remains ambiguous. Germline V gene lookup returns CDR1 MDHEN and CDR2 SYDVKM. The CDR3 covers 15 residues. Trimming removed 5 bases from V and 0 bases from J, with 11 bases in between. Here the CDR3 DNA reads TGTGCCAGCAGTGTAGACGGACCCTCTGGAAACACCATATATTTT. Protein: CASSVDGPSGNTIYF.

The gene calls are TRBV11-3 and TRBJ2-7; D gene uncertain. V shed 0 bases and J shed 1 base, with 7 bases lying between them. The CDR3 has 14 amino acids. Germline CDR1 and CDR2: SGHNT and YENEEA. CDR3 amino acids: CASSLDVPSYEQYF. The CDR3 nucleotides read TGTGCCAGCAGCTTAGACGTGCCGTCCTACGAGCAGTACTTC. The variable domain in full, completed from reference TRBV11-3 and TRBJ2-7, reads EAGVVQSPRYKIIEKKQPVAFWCNPISGHNTLYWYLQNLGQGPELLIRYENEEAVDDSQLPKDRFSAERLKGVDSTLKIQPAELGDSAVYLCASSLDVPSYEQYFGPGTRLTVT.

This clonotype was seen repeatedly, ten times or more. The chain carries TRBV18 and TRBJ2-7, with a possible D match to TRBD1 (5 bases). The CDR3 totals 15 residues. V lost 6 bases and J lost 3, with 18 bases in between. CDR1 KGHSH and CDR2 LQKENI come from the germline V gene. The CDR3 loop reads CASSPKQGTFYEQYF. CDR3 DNA sequence: TGTGCCAGCTCGCCCAAGCAGGGCACGTTCTACGAGCAGTACTTC.

This clonotype has ten or more counts. In DNA form, the CDR3 reads TGTGCCAGCAGCCGAAGAGCGGGGGGCGTAGAGACCCAGTACTTC. Protein product: CASSRRAGGVETQYF. The chain carries TRBV4-2 and TRBJ2-5, with TRBD2 matching 9 bases. The CDR3 has 15 amino acids. V was pared by 4 bases and J by 4 bases, with 7 bases of the junction left unmatched. Germline V gene sequence: CDR1 LGHNA, CDR2 YNFKEQ.

The J gene is TRBJ2-5, the V gene TRBV6-2 or TRBV6-3, with D hard to call. V was shortened by 5 bases and J by 7 bases, with 14 bases between the two germline ends. This CDR3 has 13 amino acids. Germline V CDR1 and CDR2: MNHEY, SVGEGT. The CDR3 protein is CASSIQQARTQYF. For the CDR3, the DNA is TGTGCCAGCAGTATACAGCAAGCTCGGACCCAGTACTTC.